This passage covers 3 T cell receptor beta chains from one sample sequenced in a study of T cells in Graves' hyperthyroidism and ophthalmopathy (dated 2019 in TCRdb). The library was produced with multiplex PCR. Sequencing was performed on an Illumina HiSeq 2000. The TCR beta CDR3 regions were amplified from the RNA transcripts. For the first round of RT-PCR on the TCR CDR3, the HTBI primer set was used together with the Qiagen OneStep RT-PCR kit. Clones were called with MiXCR by TCRdb after fastp trimmed the public reads at Q25, and only in-frame beta chains were retained. Rows are unified per CDR3 protein, each entry keeping the most common DNA and genes. The sample data list more than 350,000 distinct CDR3 sequences, and approximately 15% of these were observed just once. About 18% of the sample is held by the ten biggest clonotypes. The sample taken for sequencing was blood. These receptor sequences come from a woman aged 25 to 39 with Graves' ophthalmopathy.

In this sample, this clonotype turned up many times. V gene TRBV10-3 combines with J gene TRBJ1-2; 10 bases fit TRBD1. CDR3 size: 16 residues. Germline values: CDR1 ENHRY, CDR2 SYGVKD. The trim removed 3 bases at V and 4 bases at J, leaving 8 bases unmatched. The CDR3 DNA reads as TGTGCCATCAGTGATCCGGGGACAGGGGAAGCCTATGGCTACACCTTC. It codes for CAISDPGTGEAYGYTF.

The table lists this clonotype with a few counts. Being one base from a much bigger clone, this may be a read error. Because the CDR3 is missing its conserved closing phenylalanine or tryptophan, this is likely a read error. This chain links TRBV7-9 with TRBJ2-7; 9 bases agree with TRBD2. After removal of 5 bases from V and 6 bases from J, the junction contained 17 bases not matched to a gene. CDR1 SEHNR and CDR2 FQNEAQ come from the germline V gene (reference sequence). CDR3 length: 17 amino acids. As DNA, the CDR3 is TGTGCCAGCAGCCGACCCCCTTTGGGCGGGGGGGCCGTCGAGCAGTACCTC. Amino acid sequence: CASSRPPLGGGAVEQYL.

In its sample, this clonotype was seen many times. The gene calls are TRBV3-1 and TRBJ2-5, with 11 bases that match TRBD2. The CDR3 length is 15 residues. J gave up 1 base and V 4 bases, and 2 bases lay outside the gene matches. Germline assignment: CDR1 LGHDT and CDR2 YNNKEL (reference sequence). As DNA, the CDR3 is TGTGCCAGCAGCCCGGGACTAGCGGCCCAAGAGACCCAGTACTTC. This encodes CASSPGLAAQETQYF.